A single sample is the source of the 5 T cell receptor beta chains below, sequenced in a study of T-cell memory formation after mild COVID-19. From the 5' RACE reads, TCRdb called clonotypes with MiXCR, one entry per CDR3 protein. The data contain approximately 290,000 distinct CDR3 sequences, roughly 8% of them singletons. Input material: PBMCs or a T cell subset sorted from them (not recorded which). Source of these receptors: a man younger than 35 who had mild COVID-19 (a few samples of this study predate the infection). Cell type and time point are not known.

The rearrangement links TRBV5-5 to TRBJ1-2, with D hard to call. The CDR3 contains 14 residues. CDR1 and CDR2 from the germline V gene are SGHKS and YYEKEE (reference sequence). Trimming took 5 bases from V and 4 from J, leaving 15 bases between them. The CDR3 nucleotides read TGTGCCAGCAGTCAGAAGACGGTAATCTATGGCTACACCTTC. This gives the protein CASSQKTVIYGYTF.

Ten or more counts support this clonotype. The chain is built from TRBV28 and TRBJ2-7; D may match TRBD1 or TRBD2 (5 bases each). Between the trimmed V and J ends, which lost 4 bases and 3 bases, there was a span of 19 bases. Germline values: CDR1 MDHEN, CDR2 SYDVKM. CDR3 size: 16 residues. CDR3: CASSSSSWGRNYEQYV. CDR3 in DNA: TGTGCCAGCAGTTCCTCCTCCTGGGGACGGAACTACGAGCAGTACGTC.

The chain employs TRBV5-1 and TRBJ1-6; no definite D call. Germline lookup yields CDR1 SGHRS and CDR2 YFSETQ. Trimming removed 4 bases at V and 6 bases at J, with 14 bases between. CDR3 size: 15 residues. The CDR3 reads CASSLAVPPNSPLHF. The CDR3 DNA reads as TGCGCCAGCAGCCTCGCCGTTCCCCCTAATTCACCCCTCCACTTT.

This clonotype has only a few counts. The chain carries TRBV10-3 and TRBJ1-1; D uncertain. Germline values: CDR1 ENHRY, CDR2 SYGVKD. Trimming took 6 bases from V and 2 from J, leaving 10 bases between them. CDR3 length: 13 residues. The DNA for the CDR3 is TGTGCCATCAGATACAGAATTAACACTGAAGCTTTCTTT. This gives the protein CAIRYRINTEAFF.

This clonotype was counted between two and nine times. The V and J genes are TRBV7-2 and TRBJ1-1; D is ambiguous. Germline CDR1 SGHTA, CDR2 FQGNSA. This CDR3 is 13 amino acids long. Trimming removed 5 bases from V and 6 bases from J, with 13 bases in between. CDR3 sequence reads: CASSPYINPEAFF. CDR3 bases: TGTGCCAGCAGCCCGTATATTAACCCTGAAGCTTTCTTT.